These 31 T cell receptor beta chains came from one sample sequenced in a study of graft-versus-host responses after intestinal transplantation. Data came from immunoSEQ multiplex PCR; TCRdb stores just in-frame clones and leaves some out. The profile shows approximately 130,000 clones, roughly nine tenths of them singletons. No antigen has been identified for these receptors. The sample consisted of unstimulated CD4+ T cells sorted from spleen or lymph node cells, taken before intestinal transplant. Receptor source: a human donor who received an intestinal transplant.

The chain uses TRBV7-8 and TRBJ1-5; a weak D match, TRBD1 (6 bases). Trimming removed 0 bases from V and 5 bases from J, with 20 bases in between. The length of the CDR3 is 18 residues. The V gene's germline CDR1 is SGHVS and CDR2 FQNEAQ. The CDR3 sequence: CASSLAGGATALYQPQHF. The CDR3 coding sequence is TGTGCCAGCAGCTTAGCAGGGGGAGCCACGGCCCTCTATCAGCCCCAGCATTTT.

J is TRBJ2-1 and V is TRBV5-1, with D maybe TRBD1 (6 bases). CDR3 length: 18 residues. From germline, CDR1 is SGHRS and CDR2 YFSETQ. V lost 3 bases, J lost 5 bases, and 24 bases lay in between. This CDR3 is CASSSYTQGNNLDNEQFF. The DNA for the CDR3 is TGCGCCAGCAGCTCCTACACGCAGGGGAACAACCTAGACAATGAGCAGTTCTTC.

In its sample, this clone was seen a few times. The chain recombines TRBV4-2 with TRBJ2-7; 10 positions match TRBD1. J was trimmed by 2 bases and V by 2 bases; bases with no gene match: 6. The germline CDR1 and CDR2 sequences are LGHNA and YNFKEQ. The CDR3 length is 16 residues. The DNA for the CDR3 is TGTGCCAGCAGCCAAACCCCGGGACAGGGGACCTACGAGCAGTACTTC. Residues: CASSQTPGQGTYEQYF.

This chain uses TRBV2 with TRBJ2-7, with D possibly matching TRBD2 (5 bases). CDR1 is SNHLY, CDR2 FYNNEI, per germline. V lost 6 bases, J lost 4 bases, and 19 bases lay in between. The CDR3 spans 15 residues. DNA of the CDR3: TGTGCCAGCAGGACCCTCTGGACTCGTCAATACGAGCAGTACTTC. This sequence encodes CASRTLWTRQYEQYF.

CDR3 protein: CASSYRTGWEQYF. For the CDR3, the DNA is TGTGCCAGCAGTTACCGGACGGGGTGGGAGCAGTACTTC. The chain employs TRBV6-5 and TRBJ2-7, with D perhaps TRBD2 (5 bases). The germline gives CDR1 MNHEY, CDR2 SVGAGI. V lost 2 bases, J lost 7 bases, and 12 bases lay in between. The CDR3 is 13 amino acids.

J is TRBJ2-7 and V is TRBV5-1; D not certain. The CDR3 is made up of 13 amino acids. V was clipped by 4 bases and J by 3 bases, with 11 bases between them. Germline V lookup: CDR1 SGHRS, CDR2 YFSETQ. The CDR3 sequence: CASSLSWDYEQYF. The DNA of the CDR3 is TGCGCCAGCAGCCTGTCCTGGGACTACGAGCAGTACTTC.

The chain is built from TRBV6-6 and TRBJ2-3, with 7 bases that match TRBD1. V lost 8 bases, J lost 10 bases, and 6 bases stayed unmatched. Germline CDR1 MNHNY, CDR2 SVGAGI (reference sequence). The CDR3 totals 11 residues. The CDR3 DNA reads TGTGCCAGCCTGGACAGGCATGCGCAGTATTTT. Translated, it gives CASLDRHAQYF.

The chain combines TRBV27 with TRBJ2-1; 9 bases agree with TRBD2. Germline assignment: CDR1 MNHEY and CDR2 SMNVEV (reference sequence). After removal of 0 bases from V and 6 bases from J, the junction contained 6 bases not matched to a gene. This CDR3 has 16 residues. The CDR3 sequence: CASSLSSGGGRNEQFF. The CDR3 region has the DNA TGTGCCAGCAGTTTATCTAGCGGGGGAGGGCGCAATGAGCAGTTCTTC.

The chain couples TRBV18 to TRBJ2-5; D uncertain. V was clipped by 5 bases and J by 1 base, with 5 bases between them. Germline V gives CDR1 KGHSH, CDR2 LQKENI. The CDR3 runs 12 residues. For the CDR3, the DNA is TGTGCCAGCTCATTTGGCCAAGAGACCCAGTACTTC. It encodes CASSFGQETQYF.

This chain connects TRBV5-1 to TRBJ2-5; D call uncertain. The V end lost 5 bases, the J end lost 3 bases, and 11 bases lay between the germline ends. Germline V gene sequence: CDR1 SGHRS, CDR2 YFSETQ. The length of the CDR3 is 13 residues. The CDR3 DNA is TGCGCCAGCAGGTGGGCGGCCGAAGAGACCCAGTACTTC. Translating gives CASRWAAEETQYF.

This clone was recorded once. This sequence joins TRBV6-6 and TRBJ2-2; D remains unclear. The ends were cut back, 2 bases at V and 1 base at J, with 8 bases in the middle. This CDR3 region has 15 residues. CDR1 is MNHNY and CDR2 is SVGAGI in the germline V gene (reference sequence). CDR3 sequence: CASSYRVLNTGELFF. The CDR3 nucleotides read TGTGCCAGCAGTTACCGCGTATTGAACACCGGGGAGCTGTTTTTT.

DNA for the CDR3: TGTGCCAGCAGGCCGTGGGGAGGGGACATTCAGTACTTC. Translating it yields CASRPWGGDIQYF. The rearrangement joins TRBV7-9 to TRBJ2-4; TRBD2 matches 7 bases. This CDR3 spans 13 amino acids. J lost 8 bases, V lost 6 bases, and 7 bases had no gene match. The germline V gene encodes CDR1 SEHNR and CDR2 FQNEAQ (reference sequence). Full variable domain (rest looked up from reference TRBV7-9 and TRBJ2-4): DTGVSQNPRHKITKRGQNVTFRCDPISEHNRLYWYRQTLGQGPEFLTYFQNEAQLEKSRLLSDRFSAERPKGSFSTLEIQRTEQGDSAMYLCASRPWGGDIQYFGAGTRLSVL.

V is TRBV5-1 and J is TRBJ1-4, with D hard to call. The CDR3 runs to 16 residues. Germline lookup yields CDR1 SGHRS and CDR2 YFSETQ. V gave up 4 bases and J gave up 4 bases, with 17 bases separating them. In nucleotides, the CDR3 is TGCGCCAGCAGCGCGGAATGGAGCCGGATTAATGAAAAACTGTTTTTT. This sequence encodes CASSAEWSRINEKLFF.

V gene TRBV7-9 combines with J gene TRBJ2-3; D not certain. CDR1 SEHNR and CDR2 FQNEAQ come from the germline V gene (reference sequence). There are 15 residues in the CDR3. The V end lost 4 bases, the J end lost 2 bases, and 13 bases lay between the germline ends. DNA for the CDR3: TGTGCCAGCAGCTACGGACCCACACTCACAGATACGCAGTATTTT. This sequence encodes CASSYGPTLTDTQYF.

CDR3 DNA: TGTGCCAGCAGCTTGGCCTGGGGGTCTGGAAACACCATATATTTT. Translating gives CASSLAWGSGNTIYF. J is TRBJ1-3 and V is TRBV5-6, with a tentative D call TRBD1 (5 bases). V lost 0 bases and J lost 1, with 8 bases in between. CDR1 SGHDT and CDR2 YYEEEE come from the germline V gene. The CDR3 covers 15 residues.

The chain uses TRBV12-5 and TRBJ2-7; D gene unclear. This CDR3 has 14 residues. Germline-derived CDR1 and CDR2 are LGHNT and FRNRAP. V lost 1 base and J 7 bases, leaving 14 bases between the germline ends. The DNA of the CDR3 is TGTGCTAGTGGTTTGGGAGGACGGCCCGGGGAGCAGTACTTC. It encodes CASGLGGRPGEQYF.

The genes are TRBV11-2 and TRBJ2-7; 9 bases are a match to TRBD2. The germline V gene has CDR1 SGHAT and CDR2 FQNNGV. Trimming at V came to 5 bases and at J to 0 bases, leaving 11 bases not matched to a gene. The CDR3 spans 17 residues. The CDR3 DNA reads as TGTGCCAGCAGCCTCACAGGACCGGGACTAGCCTCCTACGAGCAGTACTTC. Protein: CASSLTGPGLASYEQYF.

CDR3 DNA: TGTGCCAGCAGCGATCGACTAGTTTACGAGCAGTACTTC. As protein: CASSDRLVYEQYF. The chain links TRBV2 to TRBJ2-7; maybe TRBD2 (6 bases). The ends were cut back, 6 bases at V and 4 bases at J, with 13 bases in the middle. Germline V lookup: CDR1 SNHLY, CDR2 FYNNEI. The CDR3 has 13 residues.

V usage is TRBV9 and J usage is TRBJ2-5, with D possibly matching TRBD1 (6 bases). CDR1 and CDR2 from the germline V gene are SGDLS and YYNGEE. There are 15 residues in the CDR3. The ends were cut back, 6 bases at V and 3 bases at J, with 18 bases in the middle. In DNA form, the CDR3 reads TGTGCCAGCACCCGAACCGGGACAACCGAAGAGACCCAGTACTTC. It specifies CASTRTGTTEETQYF.

V gene TRBV6-5 combines with J gene TRBJ2-1; perhaps D is TRBD1 or TRBD2 (6 bases each). This CDR3 region has 15 residues. From germline, CDR1 is MNHEY and CDR2 SVGAGI. Trimming took off 5 bases at V and 3 bases at J, with 14 bases between the two ends. The CDR3 reads CASSAEGGRYNEQFF. In DNA form, the CDR3 reads TGTGCCAGCAGTGCGGAGGGGGGCCGCTACAATGAGCAGTTCTTC.

The CDR3 DNA is TGTGCCACCAGCAGAGAGGTAGCCGGGGAGCTGTTTTTT. Translating it yields CATSREVAGELFF. The rearrangement uses TRBV15 and TRBJ2-2; D ambiguous. This CDR3 has 13 residues. With 0 bases removed from V and 6 bases from J, the gap between germline ends came to 5 bases. The germline gives CDR1 LNHNV, CDR2 YYDKDF (reference sequence).

This clone came up once. The chain joins TRBV4-2 to TRBJ2-2, with D maybe TRBD1 (5 bases). With 5 bases removed from V and 0 bases from J, the gap between germline ends came to 7 bases. This CDR3 region has 14 residues. The germline V gene has CDR1 LGHNA and CDR2 YNFKEQ. CDR3 coding DNA: TGTGCCAGCAGCAAACAGGCGAACACCGGGGAGCTGTTTTTT. Translation: CASSKQANTGELFF.

The chain employs TRBV5-6 and TRBJ1-5; a possible D gene is TRBD1 (5 bases). V was clipped by 0 bases and J by 12 bases, with 10 bases between them. CDR1 is SGHDT and CDR2 is YYEEEE in the germline V gene. CDR3 length: 12 residues. Here the CDR3 reads CASSLGPGGQHF. In nucleotides, the CDR3 is TGTGCCAGCAGCTTGGGACCCGGGGGCCAGCATTTT.

The CDR3 is CARSLIGGNGYTF. For the CDR3, the DNA is TGTGCCAGAAGCTTAATAGGGGGCAATGGCTACACCTTC. The chain carries TRBV5-3 and TRBJ1-2; 7 positions match TRBD1. TRBV5-3 is an ORF; its function is uncertain. J lost 6 bases, V lost 2 bases, and 4 bases had no gene match. This CDR3 region has 13 residues.

The genes are TRBV5-8 and TRBJ1-5, with unresolved D. Germline V gives CDR1 SGHTS, CDR2 YDEGEE. The CDR3 contains 11 residues. V was shortened by 1 base and J by 4 bases, with 0 bases between the two germline ends. CDR3 residues: CASSLNQPQHF. DNA for the CDR3: TGTGCCAGCAGCTTGAATCAGCCCCAGCATTTT.

V usage is TRBV5-4 and J usage is TRBJ2-5; D not resolved. V lost 0 bases and J 3 bases, leaving 6 bases between the germline ends. CDR1 and CDR2 from the germline V gene are SGHNT and YYREEE (reference sequence). The CDR3 is 13 residues long. The CDR3 here is CASSLAVEETQYF. CDR3 DNA: TGTGCCAGCAGCTTGGCCGTCGAAGAGACCCAGTACTTC. The full variable domain, completed using reference TRBV5-4 and TRBJ2-5, is ETGVTQSPTHLIKTRGQQVTLRCSSQSGHNTVSWYQQALGQGPQFIFQYYREEENGRGNFPPRFSGLQFPNYSSELNVNALELDDSALYLCASSLAVEETQYFGPGTRLLVL.

The V gene is TRBV7-3, the J gene TRBJ2-3, with 7 bases lining up with TRBD2. J lost 1 base, V lost 4 bases, and 2 bases had no gene match. The CDR3 is made up of 14 amino acids. CDR1 SGHTA and CDR2 FQGTGA come from the germline V gene. The CDR3 DNA is TGTGCCAGCAGCTGGAGCGGGGGCACAGATACGCAGTATTTT. Translation: CASSWSGGTDTQYF.

The chain recombines TRBV11-1 with TRBJ2-3; D unclear. V lost 4 bases, J lost 4 bases, and 6 bases lay in between. The CDR3 sequence is 12 residues long. The V gene's germline CDR1 is SGHAT and CDR2 FQDESV (reference sequence). The CDR3 DNA reads TGTGCCAGCAGCTCGATTGCAGATACGCAGTATTTT. It yields the protein CASSSIADTQYF.

The chain is built from TRBV19 and TRBJ1-2, with D possibly being TRBD1 (6 bases). Germline V CDR1 and CDR2: LNHDA, SQIVND (reference sequence). Trimming removed 5 bases from V and 5 bases from J, with 18 bases in between. The CDR3 runs 15 residues. The CDR3 region is CASSQPRVRGYGYTF. The CDR3 nucleotides read TGTGCCAGTAGTCAACCCCGCGTCAGGGGATATGGCTACACCTTC.

The chain uses TRBV29-1 and TRBJ2-1; 8 bases agree with TRBD1. The junction had 5 bases not matched to a gene; V was cut back by 7 bases and J by 0 bases. Germline loops: CDR1 SQVTM, CDR2 ANQGSEA. The CDR3 loop spans 14 amino acids. The CDR3 DNA is TGCAGCGACCGGACAGGGAGCTCCTACAATGAGCAGTTCTTC. Its translation is CSDRTGSSYNEQFF.

The gene calls are TRBV7-9 and TRBJ2-5, with a possible D match to TRBD2 (5 bases). This CDR3 is 14 amino acids long. V lost 4 bases, J lost 3 bases, and 12 bases lay in between. CDR1 is SEHNR, CDR2 FQNEAQ, per germline (reference sequence). In DNA, the CDR3 is TGTGCCAGCAGCTCCCCCCGGCGGGAAGAGACCCAGTACTTC. As protein: CASSSPRREETQYF.